The rows below give T cell receptor beta chains drawn from one sample of a study of T cells in localized non-small cell lung cancer. Assay used: immunoSEQ multiplex PCR; TCRdb lists only in-frame clones, some missing. Counted here are around 69,000 clones, approximately 87% occurring once; the ten biggest clones make up roughly 1.9%. Sequenced material: peripheral blood, taken before any cancer treatment. The receptors here all came from a woman aged 40-69 years with stage I lung adenocarcinoma. The conserved cysteine and the conserved F or W are not part of the CDR3 here. Each record gives: V gene, clone size, CDR3 protein. Clone sizes are given selectively: once, few, many, or a class where the clone is expanded.

v_call: TRBV6-5; clone_size: .; cdr3_aa: ASTPDGTDTQY
v_call: TRBV27; clone_size: .; cdr3_aa: ASSLSKFGGQLNTEAF
v_call: TRBV18; clone_size: .; cdr3_aa: ASSLDTGELF
v_call: TRBV19; clone_size: .; cdr3_aa: ASSFSPQLEAF
v_call: TRBV9; clone_size: once; cdr3_aa: ASSAAGGAGTEAF
v_call: TRBV2; clone_size: .; cdr3_aa: ASSLGTGGEAF
v_call: TRBV29-1; clone_size: .; cdr3_aa: SGAQGGVAGELF
v_call: TRBV29-1; clone_size: once; cdr3_aa: SVIGGPTLGITEAF
v_call: TRBV7-2; clone_size: .; cdr3_aa: ASREQAWGPYEQY
v_call: TRBV27; clone_size: .; cdr3_aa: ASTLREGREAF
v_call: TRBV5-1; clone_size: .; cdr3_aa: ASGRQGDTEAF
v_call: TRBV9; clone_size: few; cdr3_aa: ASSVEGGRSYEQY